These 25 T cell receptor beta chains came from one sample sequenced in a study of blood T cells in healthy people across ages. A J-beta primer mix and a sample-barcoded 5' primer were used in a second PCR of roughly 6 to 11 cycles. TCRdb re-analysed the 5' RACE reads in MiXCR, keeping a single row per CDR3 protein. This table has some 670,000 distinct CDR3 sequences, approximately 52% appearing once. Sequenced: blood. The receptors were gathered from a woman aged 80 or older in good health.

The J gene is TRBJ1-2, the V gene TRBV15, with unresolved D. CDR3 length: 15 amino acids. The V end lost 0 bases, the J end lost 4 bases, and 12 bases lay between the germline ends. The germline CDR1 and CDR2 sequences are LNHNV and YYDKDF (reference sequence). CDR3: CATSRDLGRSYGYTF. The CDR3 DNA is TGTGCCACCAGCAGAGATCTGGGCAGGTCCTATGGCTACACCTTC.

This sequence joins TRBV5-1 and TRBJ1-1, with a weak D call TRBD1 (5 bases). The CDR3 is 14 residues long. The V end was cut by 5 bases, the J end by 2 bases, with 13 bases between. Germline CDR1 and CDR2: SGHRS and YFSETQ. CDR3 residues: CASSYGGFNTEAFF. Here the CDR3 DNA reads TGCGCCAGCAGTTATGGGGGTTTCAACACTGAAGCTTTCTTT.

This clonotype came up many times. The chain carries TRBV28 and TRBJ1-2, with 9 positions matching TRBD1. CDR3 length: 15 amino acids. Looked up from germline, CDR1 is MDHEN and CDR2 is SYDVKM. V lost 6 bases, J lost 7 bases, and 12 bases stayed unmatched. The CDR3 DNA is TGTGCCAGCAGCAGGCGCGGACAGGGGATGGGTGGCTACACCTTC. Protein product: CASSRRGQGMGGYTF.

This chain links TRBV6-2 or TRBV6-3 with TRBJ2-4; TRBD2 matches at 11 bases. TRBJ2-7 explains the end of the DNA better; the J call may be wrong. The CDR3 contains 17 residues. Looked up from germline, CDR1 is MNHEY and CDR2 is SVGEGT. CDR3 sequence (DNA): TGTGCCAGCAGTTATCAGACGAAGACTAGCGGGGCCTACGAGCAGTACTTC. It codes for CASSYQTKTSGAYEQYF.

This clonotype was counted ten times or more. CDR3: CSGTGGANYGYTF. The CDR3 DNA follows: TGCAGCGGGACAGGGGGCGCGAACTATGGCTACACCTTC. The chain has TRBV29-1 and TRBJ1-2; 11 nucleotides align to TRBD1. The V gene's germline CDR1 is SQVTM and CDR2 ANQGSEA. J lost 2 bases, V lost 7 bases, and 3 bases had no gene match. There are 13 residues in the CDR3.

This clonotype was counted a few times. CDR3 amino acids: CASTSREEVTDTQYF. The CDR3 nucleotides are TGTGCCAGCACCTCCCGGGAGGAGGTGACAGATACGCAGTATTTT. The rearrangement uses TRBV12-3 or TRBV12-4 and TRBJ2-3, with 7 positions matching TRBD2. The CDR3 contains 15 residues. Unmatched junction bases numbered 10, after V lost 7 bases and J lost 3 bases.

The rearrangement links TRBV29-1 to TRBJ2-5; TRBD2 is a possible D gene (5 bases). Gene TRBJ2-7 matches the end of the DNA better, so the J call may be wrong. The CDR3 runs 14 residues. The germline gives CDR1 SQVTM, CDR2 ANQGSEA. CDR3 in DNA: TGCAGCGTTGAAGAACCGGGATCCCCTGACGAGCAGTACTTC. Translated, it gives CSVEEPGSPDEQYF.

This clonotype was seen a few times. The genes are TRBV3-1 and TRBJ2-5; no reliable D call. This CDR3 contains 11 residues. Trimming took off 2 bases at V and 11 bases at J, with 9 bases between the two ends. Germline CDR1 is LGHDT and CDR2 is YNNKEL (reference sequence). The CDR3 loop reads CASSQWHQQYF. CDR3 sequence (DNA): TGTGCCAGCAGCCAATGGCATCAGCAGTACTTC.

The rearrangement joins TRBV15 to TRBJ1-1, with D possibly TRBD1 on 6 matching bases. Germline CDR1 reads LNHNV; CDR2 reads YYDKDF (reference sequence). This CDR3 has 16 amino acids. The V and J ends lost 3 bases and 7 bases respectively, with 21 bases between them. In DNA, the CDR3 is TGTGCCACCAGCAGCACAACCACAGGGCTTCGCCTTGAAGCTTTCTTT. Encoded protein: CATSSTTTGLRLEAFF.

This clonotype was picked up one time. The V and J genes are TRBV2 and TRBJ2-3, with D hard to call. The germline gives CDR1 SNHLY, CDR2 FYNNEI. The CDR3 length is 13 residues. The ends were cut back, 10 bases at V and 1 base at J, with 12 bases in the middle. DNA for the CDR3: TGTGCCATCCTAACCAGTGGCACAGATACGCAGTATTTT. Translated: CAILTSGTDTQYF.

This rearrangement joins TRBV24-1 to TRBJ2-4; 9 bases fit TRBD1. The J call may be incorrect, as the DNA end agrees better with TRBJ2-7. The CDR3 consists of 15 residues. Germline V gene data show CDR1 as KGHDR and CDR2 as SFDVKD. CDR3 region: CATSDGIGTGCEQYF. CDR3 nucleotides: TGTGCCACCAGTGATGGAATCGGGACAGGGTGCGAGCAGTACTTC.

The chain has TRBV30 and TRBJ2-3; no clear D gene. Trimming left V 0 bases short and J 5 bases short, with 6 bases between. Per the germline V gene, CDR1 is GTSNPN and CDR2 is SVGIG (reference sequence). The CDR3 runs to 12 residues. The CDR3, as DNA: TGTGCCTGGAGTGTAACCCGAGATACGCAGTATTTT. Translated, it gives CAWSVTRDTQYF.

There are a few counts of this clonotype. The chain joins TRBV3-1 to TRBJ2-7, with 13 bases that match TRBD2. The J call may be mistaken, given a closer DNA end match to TRBJ2-5. Germline CDR1 reads LGHDT; CDR2 reads YNNKEL (reference sequence). The CDR3 spans 19 residues. The CDR3 loop reads CASSQVALRTSGSTETQYF. In nucleotides, the CDR3 is TGTGCCAGCAGCCAAGTCGCGCTTAGGACTAGCGGGAGTACGGAGACCCAGTACTTC.

This chain joins TRBV27 and TRBJ1-2; 7 nucleotides agree with TRBD1. V trimming: 5 bases; J trimming: 0 bases; junction bases outside the gene matches: 9. The CDR3 consists of 16 residues. In germline, CDR1 is MNHEY, CDR2 SMNVEV (reference sequence). The CDR3 protein is CASSPSQGKTNYGYTF. DNA for the CDR3: TGTGCCAGCAGTCCCTCACAGGGGAAGACTAACTATGGCTACACCTTC.

V gene TRBV6-1 combines with J gene TRBJ1-1, with 9 bases matching TRBD1. V lost 8 bases, J lost 4 bases, and 8 bases stayed unmatched. CDR1 is MNHNS and CDR2 is SASEGT in the germline V gene. CDR3 length: 14 residues. The CDR3, as DNA: TGTGCCAGCGGGTTGACAGGGGGGTGCACTGAAGCTTTCTTT. It yields the protein CASGLTGGCTEAFF.

The V gene is TRBV30, the J gene TRBJ2-2; no clear D. V lost 3 bases and J 1 base, leaving 6 bases between the germline ends. The germline CDR1 and CDR2 sequences are GTSNPN and SVGIG (reference sequence). The CDR3 is 13 residues long. The CDR3 spells CAWRVGNTGELFF. The CDR3, as DNA: TGTGCCTGGAGAGTAGGGAACACCGGGGAGCTGTTTTTT.

The V and J genes are TRBV6-2 or TRBV6-3 and TRBJ2-3, with TRBD2 matching 9 bases. The CDR3 covers 15 residues. The junction had 9 bases not matched to a gene; V was cut back by 5 bases and J by 6 bases. CDR1 is MNHEY, CDR2 SVGEGT, per germline. The CDR3, as DNA: TGTGCCAGCAGTACCCGAGCGGGAGGATCGGATACGCAGTATTTT. The encoded protein is CASSTRAGGSDTQYF.

There are many counts of this clonotype. The genes are TRBV5-6 and TRBJ2-3; 13 bases are shared with TRBD2. The germline V gene encodes CDR1 SGHDT and CDR2 YYEEEE. V was pared by 3 bases and J by 0 bases, with 1 base of the junction left unmatched. This CDR3 has 16 residues. Here the CDR3 reads CASSWGLAGSTDTQYF. The CDR3 DNA is TGTGCCAGCAGCTGGGGACTAGCGGGAAGCACAGATACGCAGTATTTT.

The chain employs TRBV6-6 and TRBJ2-1, with D perhaps matching TRBD2 (6 bases). This CDR3 comprises 17 residues. Germline values: CDR1 MNHNY, CDR2 SVGAGI (reference sequence). With 8 bases removed from V and 4 bases from J, the gap between germline ends came to 24 bases. CDR3 bases: TGTGCCAGCGCCAACGAAGGACTGGCGGGAACTTACAATGAGCAGTTCTTC. Its protein product is CASANEGLAGTYNEQFF.

Concerning this clonotype itself: One base away lies a much larger clone, so this may be a sequencing read error. The chain has TRBV5-4 and TRBJ2-3; D gene unclear. The CDR3 is 13 residues long. The germline CDR1 and CDR2 sequences are SGHNT and YYREEE (reference sequence). The CDR3 bases are TGTGCCGGCAGCCGCAAGGTGGCAGATACGCAGTATTTT. Encoded protein: CAGSRKVADTQYF.

This clonotype has ten or more counts. CDR3 bases: TGCGCCAGCAGCCATCTGAAGCGGGAAGGACAAGAGACCCAGTACTTC. Translating gives CASSHLKREGQETQYF. The chain uses TRBV4-1 and TRBJ2-5, with 7 bases that match TRBD2. The germline gives CDR1 MGHRA, CDR2 YSYEKL. The CDR3 extends over 16 amino acids. The ends lost 3 bases at V and 2 bases at J; junction bases unmatched: 9.

The rearrangement links TRBV5-1 to TRBJ2-7, with TRBD1 as a possible D gene (6 bases). CDR1 is SGHRS and CDR2 is YFSETQ in the germline V gene. The CDR3 loop spans 15 amino acids. Trimming left V 0 bases short and J 4 bases short, with 14 bases between. CDR3 protein: CASSLDTGWGYEQYF. CDR3 DNA sequence: TGCGCCAGCAGCTTGGATACAGGGTGGGGATACGAGCAGTACTTC. Full variable domain (missing parts from reference TRBV5-1 and TRBJ2-7): KAGVTQTPRYLIKTRGQQVTLSCSPISGHRSVSWYQQTPGQGLQFLFEYFSETQRNKGNFPGRFSGRQFSNSRSEMNVSTLELGDSALYLCASSLDTGWGYEQYFGPGTRLTVT.

This sequence joins TRBV3-1 and TRBJ2-1, with 9 bases lining up with TRBD1. The CDR3 sequence is 15 residues long. Germline assignment: CDR1 LGHDT and CDR2 YNNKEL (reference sequence). V was pared by 4 bases and J by 8 bases, with 9 bases of the junction left unmatched. The CDR3 DNA sequence: TGTGCCAGCAGCCGGCAGGGACAGGGATCGTATGAGCAGTTCTTC. Its protein product is CASSRQGQGSYEQFF.

As regards this clonotype: Just one base apart from a much larger clone, this may be a read error. This chain connects TRBV20-1 to TRBJ2-7; D gene unclear. The assigned J gene may be wrong: the sequence end matches TRBJ2-5 better. The CDR3 runs to 12 residues. Germline CDR1 reads DFQATT; CDR2 reads SNEGSKA (reference sequence). Here the CDR3 DNA reads TGCAGTGCCGACACCCAGGCAAAGACCCAGTACTTC. Amino acid sequence: CSADTQAKTQYF.

This clonotype was picked up a small number of times. V gene TRBV10-3 combines with J gene TRBJ2-7; D uncertain. The germline V gene has CDR1 ENHRY and CDR2 SYGVKD. V lost 8 bases to trimming and J lost 5 bases, with 16 bases between them. CDR3 size: 13 residues. Here the CDR3 reads CAISETWKDEQYF. CDR3 in DNA: TGTGCCATCTCGGAGACATGGAAGGACGAGCAGTACTTC.